The table lists the clone carrying this T cell receptor (beta chain) with a few counts. What it recognizes is unknown. The sample is drawn from a study of regulatory T cells in long-lasting Graves disease. TCR beta libraries were built with iRepertoire HTBI primers and Arm-PCR of CDR3 regions. Each CDR3 protein gets one entry after TCRdb re-called the multiplex PCR reads with MiXCR. The sample lists 600,000 to 650,000 distinct CDR3 sequences, around 17% occurring once. The time point was: newly diagnosed GD, antithyroid drugs for less than 3 months. PBMCs provided the RNA from which the TCR library was made. Whole-study findings and limits: TRBV28 was favored in persistent disease, as were TRBJ1-2 and TRBJ2-5. The number of shared public clonotypes was higher in persistent patients (about 3,000) than new patients (about 910).

V dropped 3 bases and J dropped 2 bases, with 7 bases sitting between them. Germline V gene data show CDR1 as MDHEN and CDR2 as SYDVKM. The CDR3 runs 14 residues. This sample also belongs to another study, concerning T cells in Graves' hyperthyroidism and ophthalmopathy. That study adds: HTBI primers were employed in a first-round RT-PCR of the TCR CDR3.

The sequence was obtained from a woman aged 25-40 years with Graves disease. The input for sequencing was peripheral blood mononuclear cells (PBMCs), taken at new diagnosis, from a patient treated with antithyroid drugs. V and J are TRBV28 and TRBJ2-2; D is unclear. CDR3 sequence (DNA): TGTGCCAGCAGTTTGTTCTTAAACACCGGGGAGCTGTTTTTT. Protein: CASSLFLNTGELFF.